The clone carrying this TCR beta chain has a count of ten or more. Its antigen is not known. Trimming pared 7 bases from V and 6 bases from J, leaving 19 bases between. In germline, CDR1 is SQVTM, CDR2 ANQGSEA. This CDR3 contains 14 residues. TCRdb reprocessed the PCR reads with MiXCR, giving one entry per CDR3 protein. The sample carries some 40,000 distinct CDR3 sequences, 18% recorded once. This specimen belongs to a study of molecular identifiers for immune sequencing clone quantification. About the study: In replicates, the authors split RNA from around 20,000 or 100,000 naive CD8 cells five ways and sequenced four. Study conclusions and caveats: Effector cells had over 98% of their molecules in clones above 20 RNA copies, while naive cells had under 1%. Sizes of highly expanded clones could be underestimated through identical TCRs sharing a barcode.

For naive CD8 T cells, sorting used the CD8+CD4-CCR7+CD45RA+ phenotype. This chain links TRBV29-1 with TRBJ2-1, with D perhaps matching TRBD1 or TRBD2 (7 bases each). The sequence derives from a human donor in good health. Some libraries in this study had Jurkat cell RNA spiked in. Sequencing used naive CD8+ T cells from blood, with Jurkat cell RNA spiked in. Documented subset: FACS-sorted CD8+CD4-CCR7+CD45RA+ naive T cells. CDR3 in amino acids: CSAQGGRIPNEQFF. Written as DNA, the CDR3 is TGCAGCGCTCAGGGGGGGCGCATACCCAATGAGCAGTTCTTC.